What follows are 16 T cell receptor beta chains derived from one specimen sequenced in a study of blood T cells in healthy people across ages. A J-beta primer mix and a sample-barcoded 5' primer were used in a second PCR of roughly 6 to 11 cycles. TCRdb itself ran the 5' RACE reads through MiXCR, one entry per CDR3 protein. The sample lists approximately 1.5 million distinct CDR3 sequences, about 45% seen once, with roughly 3.7% in the top ten. The sequencing input was blood. These receptors all stem from a woman under 30 in good health.

The chain uses TRBV9 and TRBJ2-7; 8 bases match TRBD1. Germline loops: CDR1 SGDLS, CDR2 YYNGEE. Trimming cost V 4 bases and J 5 bases; bases outside gene matches: 8. The CDR3 consists of 14 residues. The CDR3 bases are TGTGCCAGCAGCTCGATGACAGGGGTACACGAGCAGTACTTC. Its translation is CASSSMTGVHEQYF.

This clonotype was seen only a few times. The chain is built from TRBV24-1 and TRBJ2-2; D gene unclear. Per germline, CDR1 KGHDR and CDR2 SFDVKD. The germline V and J ends were trimmed by 1 base and 6 bases, with 2 bases remaining between them. The CDR3 totals 12 residues. The DNA for the CDR3 is TGTGCCACCAGTGATTTTTCCGGGGAGCTGTTTTTT. This codes for CATSDFSGELFF.

CDR3 amino acids: CASTAGGYRYEQYF. CDR3 DNA: TGTGCCAGCACGGCCGGGGGGTATCGCTACGAGCAGTACTTC. The V and J genes are TRBV28 and TRBJ2-7; 7 bases map to TRBD2. The CDR3 is made up of 14 amino acids. V shed 7 bases, J shed 3 bases, and the junction held 9 bases outside the gene matches. Germline CDR1 and CDR2: MDHEN and SYDVKM.

This clonotype was seen a few times. The gene calls are TRBV7-9 and TRBJ2-7, with D maybe TRBD1 (5 bases). The V end was cut by 6 bases, the J end by 0 bases, with 12 bases between. From germline, CDR1 is SEHNR and CDR2 FQNEAQ (reference sequence). This CDR3 has 14 amino acids. For the CDR3, the DNA is TGTGCCAGCAGGTTGACAGCAAACTCCTACGAGCAGTACTTC. It specifies CASRLTANSYEQYF.

This clonotype was counted only a few times. This sequence joins TRBV20-1 and TRBJ2-5, with D tentatively TRBD2 (7 bases). Trimming pared 5 bases from V and 1 base from J, leaving 17 bases between. This CDR3 region has 15 residues. CDR1 and CDR2 (germline): DFQATT, SNEGSKA (reference sequence). CDR3 coding DNA: TGCAGTGCTGGTACTCTACGGGGGGCCCAAGAGACCCAGTACTTC. This translates into CSAGTLRGAQETQYF.

This clonotype was observed a few times. The V gene is TRBV4-1, the J gene TRBJ2-2, with 7 bases fitting TRBD1. The V gene's germline CDR1 is MGHRA and CDR2 YSYEKL. The CDR3 runs to 18 residues. V trimming: 1 base; J trimming: 3 bases; junction bases outside the gene matches: 11. CDR3 nucleotide sequence: TGCGCCAGCAGCCAAGGCGTGCCGACAGGGCTCGACACCGGGGAGCTGTTTTTT. Protein: CASSQGVPTGLDTGELFF.

This clonotype has only a few counts. The chain recombines TRBV29-1 with TRBJ1-1; no definite D call. The germline V gene has CDR1 SQVTM and CDR2 ANQGSEA. V shed 4 bases and J shed 3 bases, with 15 bases lying between them. CDR3 length: 14 residues. CDR3 bases: TGCAGCGTTGTACGGGAAGTTGGTTACACTGAAGCTTTCTTT. Its protein is CSVVREVGYTEAFF.

This clonotype appeared many times. At one boundary the junction diverges from the germline segment, which might be a read error. This chain connects TRBV7-9 to TRBJ1-2; tentatively, D is TRBD1 (6 bases). Germline V lookup: CDR1 SEHNR, CDR2 FQNEAQ (reference sequence). The CDR3 spans 14 residues. The DNA of the CDR3 is TGTGCCAGCAGTTTAGGGGGGGGCAGCTATGGCTACACCTTC. As protein: CASSLGGGSYGYTF.

The chain is built from TRBV29-1 and TRBJ2-1, with 14 bases matching TRBD2. The CDR3 consists of 18 residues. J lost 4 bases, V lost 5 bases, and 13 bases had no gene match. Germline V gives CDR1 SQVTM, CDR2 ANQGSEA. DNA for the CDR3: TGCAGCGTTCCCGGGACAGGGACTAGCGGGGGTGGGTACAATGAGCAGTTCTTC. Translating it yields CSVPGTGTSGGGYNEQFF.

The CDR3: CASSYSTGTMVKKTDTQYF. CDR3 coding DNA: TGTGCCAGCAGTTACTCGACCGGGACAATGGTGAAGAAGACAGATACGCAGTATTTT. The genes are TRBV6-2 or TRBV6-3 and TRBJ2-3, with TRBD1 as a possible D gene (6 bases). CDR1 is MNHEY and CDR2 is SVGEGT in the germline V gene. Trimming shortened V by 0 bases and J by 3 bases, and 22 bases separated the two germline ends. The CDR3 totals 19 residues.

This clonotype showed up many times. The chain combines TRBV7-9 with TRBJ1-6, with D tentatively TRBD1 (5 bases). The V and J ends lost 2 bases and 9 bases respectively, with 14 bases between them. The CDR3 has 15 residues. Germline loops: CDR1 SEHNR, CDR2 FQNEAQ (reference sequence). CDR3 nucleotides: TGTGCCAGCAGCTTAAATGAAGGGGAGGTTTCACCCCTCCACTTT. Translated: CASSLNEGEVSPLHF.

At least ten counts were recorded for this clonotype. J is TRBJ2-1 and V is TRBV29-1; D gene ambiguous. The ends were cut back, 4 bases at V and 5 bases at J, with 15 bases in the middle. There are 14 residues in the CDR3. Germline lookup yields CDR1 SQVTM and CDR2 ANQGSEA. The CDR3 DNA is TGCAGCGTTGGGACCGTGGCTAGAGACAATGAGCAGTTCTTC. Its translation: CSVGTVARDNEQFF.

This rearrangement joins TRBV9 to TRBJ2-1; weak D call: TRBD1 (6 bases). V was shortened by 0 bases and J by 10 bases, with 17 bases between the two germline ends. There are 15 residues in the CDR3. The germline CDR1 and CDR2 sequences are SGDLS and YYNGEE. CDR3 DNA: TGTGCCAGCAGCGTAGACGTACAGGGAAGAGTGGAGCAGTTCTTC. Its protein is CASSVDVQGRVEQFF.

This sequence joins TRBV2 and TRBJ2-1; D may be TRBD1 (6 bases). Judging by the DNA end, TRBJ2-7 fits better; the J call may be wrong. This CDR3 has 15 residues. Germline V gene lookup returns CDR1 SNHLY and CDR2 FYNNEI. DNA for the CDR3: TGTGCCAGCAGAGGCCGGGACACCGACTACAATGAGCAGTACTTC. This gives the protein CASRGRDTDYNEQYF.

The chain uses TRBV6-5 and TRBJ1-2; D is uncertain. The CDR3 spans 15 residues. V lost 2 bases and J lost 4, with 14 bases in between. Germline-derived CDR1 and CDR2 are MNHEY and SVGAGI. For the CDR3, the DNA is TGTGCCAGCAGTTACAAGCCTTATCAGCCCTATGGCTACACCTTC. Translation gives CASSYKPYQPYGYTF.

This clonotype has more than one count but fewer than ten. The V call is TRBV4-1, the J call TRBJ1-1, with unresolved D. The V end lost 2 bases, the J end lost 1 base, and 8 bases lay between the germline ends. This CDR3 comprises 14 residues. The germline CDR1 and CDR2 sequences are MGHRA and YSYEKL. The DNA for the CDR3 is TGCGCCAGCAGCCAATGGCTGGGGAACACTGAAGCTTTCTTT. Encoded protein: CASSQWLGNTEAFF.